This T cell receptor beta chain was recorded in a study of blood T cell repertoires in COVID-19. Study summary: Sites in the United States, Italy and Spain provided acute and convalescent COVID-19 samples.

Under the authors' procedure: It was from reference gene primer amplification that nucleated cell counts were estimated. TCRdb's table, derived via immunoSEQ multiplex PCR, lists solely in-frame clones and lacks some. The DNA was the basis for D and trimming; V, J and clone size are from that table. The table shows some 250,000 clones, with about nine tenths occurring only once. The CDR3 is made up of 16 amino acids. Germline V CDR1 and CDR2: SGHRS, YFSETQ. Trimming cost V 4 bases and J 1 base; bases outside gene matches: 5. The sample taken for sequencing was peripheral blood. The clonotype was recovered from a man aged 55-75 years with acute or convalescent COVID-19. The chain carries TRBV5-1 and TRBJ2-5; TRBD2 matches at 12 bases. This chain's CDR3 is CASSPRTSGTQETQYF. The CDR3 DNA reads as TGCGCCAGCAGCCCAAGGACTAGCGGGACCCAAGAGACCCAGTACTTC.